The clone carrying this T cell receptor (beta chain) has a count of ten or more. V was trimmed by 6 bases and J by 7 bases, leaving 16 bases between them. Germline CDR1 reads MNHEY; CDR2 reads SVGAGI. This CDR3 is 14 amino acids long. This sample is part of a study of early T cells in non-severe SARS-CoV-2 infection. TCRdb recomputed calls from the 5' RACE reads with MiXCR, one row per CDR3 protein. This table has around 33,000 distinct CDR3 sequences, approximately 6% appearing once. This receptor was obtained from an adult who was a healthcare worker with PCR-confirmed SARS-CoV-2 infection or an uninfected control (not recorded which). What was sequenced was whole blood. This chain joins TRBV6-5 and TRBJ2-1, with D perhaps TRBD1 (6 bases). CDR3 nucleotide sequence: TGTGCCAGCAGACGGGACACCAGGGGTAATGAGCAGTTCTTC. This translates into CASRRDTRGNEQFF.